This T cell receptor beta chain was sequenced during a study of T-cell memory formation after mild COVID-19. Study-level information: Most TCR clusters belonged to a single donor. Study-wide results and caveats: Pre-infection memory carried some responding clones, suggesting that cross-reactive memory joined.

Employing constant-segment primers, 5'RACE generated TCR alpha and TCR beta cDNA libraries bearing sample barcodes and UMIs. TCRdb independently ran MiXCR on the 5' RACE reads; one entry per CDR3 protein. The profile shows about 250,000 distinct CDR3 sequences, roughly 14% of them singletons. CDR1 is KGHDR and CDR2 is SFDVKD in the germline V gene. This CDR3 contains 13 residues. Trimming removed 7 bases from V and 6 bases from J, with 12 bases in between. Remarks on this clonotype: Its antigen is currently unknown.

This chain joins TRBV24-1 and TRBJ2-1; D is unresolved. The sequence was collected from an adult woman who had mild COVID-19 (a few samples of this study predate the infection). Cell type and time point are not known. Material for sequencing was PBMCs or a T cell subset sorted from them (not recorded which). CDR3 amino acids: CATRGTIINEQFF. The CDR3 region has the DNA TGTGCCACCAGAGGAACTATTATCAATGAGCAGTTCTTC.